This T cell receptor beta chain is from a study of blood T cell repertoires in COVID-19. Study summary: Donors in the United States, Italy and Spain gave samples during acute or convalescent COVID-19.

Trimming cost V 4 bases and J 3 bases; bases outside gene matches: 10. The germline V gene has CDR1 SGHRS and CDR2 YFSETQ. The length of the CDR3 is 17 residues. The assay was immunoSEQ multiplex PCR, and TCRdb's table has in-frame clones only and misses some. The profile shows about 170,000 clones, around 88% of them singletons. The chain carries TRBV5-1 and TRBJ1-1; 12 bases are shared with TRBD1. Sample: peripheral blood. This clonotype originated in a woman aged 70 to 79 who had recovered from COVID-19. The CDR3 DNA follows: TGCGCCAGCAGCGCGGGACAGGGGGCCACCTCGGACACTGAAGCTTTCTTT. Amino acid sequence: CASSAGQGATSDTEAFF.